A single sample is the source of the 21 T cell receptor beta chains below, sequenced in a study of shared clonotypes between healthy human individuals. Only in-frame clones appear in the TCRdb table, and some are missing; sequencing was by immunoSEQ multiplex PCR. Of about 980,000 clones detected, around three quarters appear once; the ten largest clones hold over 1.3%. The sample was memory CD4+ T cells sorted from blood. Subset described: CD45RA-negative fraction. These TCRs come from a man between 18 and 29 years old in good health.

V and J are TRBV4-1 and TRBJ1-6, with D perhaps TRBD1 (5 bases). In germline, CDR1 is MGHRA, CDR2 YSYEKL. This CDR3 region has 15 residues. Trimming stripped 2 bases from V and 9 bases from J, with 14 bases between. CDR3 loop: CASSQPDIGSSPLHF. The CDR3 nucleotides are TGCGCCAGCAGCCAACCGGACATTGGGTCTTCACCCCTCCACTTT.

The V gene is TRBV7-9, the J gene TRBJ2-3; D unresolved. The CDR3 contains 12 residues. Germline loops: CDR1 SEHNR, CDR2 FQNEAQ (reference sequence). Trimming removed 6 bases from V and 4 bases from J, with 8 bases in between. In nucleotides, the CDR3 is TGTGCCAGCAGTTACTCGCCAGATACGCAGTATTTT. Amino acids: CASSYSPDTQYF.

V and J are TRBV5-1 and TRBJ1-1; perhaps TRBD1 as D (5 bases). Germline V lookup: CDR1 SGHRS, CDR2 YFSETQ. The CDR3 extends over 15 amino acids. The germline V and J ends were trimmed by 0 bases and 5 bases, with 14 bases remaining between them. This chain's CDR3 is CASSLGRTGPTEAFF. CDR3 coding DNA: TGCGCCAGCAGCTTGGGCCGGACGGGGCCAACTGAAGCTTTCTTT.

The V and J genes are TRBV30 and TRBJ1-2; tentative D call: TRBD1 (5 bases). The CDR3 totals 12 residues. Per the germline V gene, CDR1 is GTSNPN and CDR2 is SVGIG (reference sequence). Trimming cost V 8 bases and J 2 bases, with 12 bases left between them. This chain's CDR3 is CARRRQNYGYTF. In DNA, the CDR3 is TGTGCCCGCCGAAGACAGAACTATGGCTACACCTTC.

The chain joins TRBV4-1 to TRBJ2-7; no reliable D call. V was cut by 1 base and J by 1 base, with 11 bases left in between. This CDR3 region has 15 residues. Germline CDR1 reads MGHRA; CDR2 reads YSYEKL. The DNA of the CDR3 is TGCGCCAGCAGCCAAGTCCACAGTGGGTCCTACGAGCAGTACTTC. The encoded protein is CASSQVHSGSYEQYF.

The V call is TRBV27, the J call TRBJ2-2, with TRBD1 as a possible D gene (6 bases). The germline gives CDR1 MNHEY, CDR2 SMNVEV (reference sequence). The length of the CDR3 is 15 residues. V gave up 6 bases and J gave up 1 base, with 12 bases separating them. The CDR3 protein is CASRLEQGNTGELFF. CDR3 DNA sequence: TGTGCCAGCAGGTTGGAACAGGGGAACACCGGGGAGCTGTTTTTT.

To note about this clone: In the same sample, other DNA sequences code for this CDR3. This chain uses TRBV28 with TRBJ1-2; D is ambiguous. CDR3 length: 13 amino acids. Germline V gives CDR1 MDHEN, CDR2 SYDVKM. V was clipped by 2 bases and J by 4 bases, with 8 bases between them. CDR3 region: CASSLSSLYGYTF. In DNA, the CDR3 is TGTGCCAGCAGTTTAAGTTCCCTCTATGGCTACACCTTC.

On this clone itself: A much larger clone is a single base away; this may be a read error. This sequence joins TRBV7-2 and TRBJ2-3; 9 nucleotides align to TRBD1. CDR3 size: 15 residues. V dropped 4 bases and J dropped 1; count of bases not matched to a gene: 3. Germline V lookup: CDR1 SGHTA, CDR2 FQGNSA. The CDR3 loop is CASSSRTGGTDTQYF. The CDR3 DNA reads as TGTGCCAGCAGCTCCAGGACAGGGGGCACAGATACGCAGTATTTT.

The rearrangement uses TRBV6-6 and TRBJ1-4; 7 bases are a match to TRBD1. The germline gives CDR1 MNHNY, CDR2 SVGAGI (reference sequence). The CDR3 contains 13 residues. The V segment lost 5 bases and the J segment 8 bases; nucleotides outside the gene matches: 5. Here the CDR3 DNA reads TGTGCCAGCAGTCGACAGGGTTCCGAAAAACTGTTTTTT. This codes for CASSRQGSEKLFF.

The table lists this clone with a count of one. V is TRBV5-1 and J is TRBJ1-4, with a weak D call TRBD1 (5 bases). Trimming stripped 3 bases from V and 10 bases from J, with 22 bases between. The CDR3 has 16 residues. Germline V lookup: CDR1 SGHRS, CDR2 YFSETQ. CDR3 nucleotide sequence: TGCGCCAGCAGCTCCCCCCGAGGGGACGAACTTGGAAAACTGTTTTTT. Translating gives CASSSPRGDELGKLFF. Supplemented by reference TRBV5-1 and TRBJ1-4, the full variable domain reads KAGVTQTPRYLIKTRGQQVTLSCSPISGHRSVSWYQQTPGQGLQFLFEYFSETQRNKGNFPGRFSGRQFSNSRSEMNVSTLELGDSALYLCASSSPRGDELGKLFFGSGTQLSVL.

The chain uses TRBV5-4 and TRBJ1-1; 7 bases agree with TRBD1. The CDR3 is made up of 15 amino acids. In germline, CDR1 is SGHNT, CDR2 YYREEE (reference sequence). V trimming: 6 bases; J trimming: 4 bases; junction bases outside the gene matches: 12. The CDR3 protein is CASMPTGNLGTEAFF. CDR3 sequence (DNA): TGTGCCAGCATGCCGACAGGGAATTTAGGCACTGAAGCTTTCTTT. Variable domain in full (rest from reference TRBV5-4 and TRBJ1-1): ETGVTQSPTHLIKTRGQQVTLRCSSQSGHNTVSWYQQALGQGPQFIFQYYREEENGRGNFPPRFSGLQFPNYSSELNVNALELDDSALYLCASMPTGNLGTEAFFGQGTRLTVV.

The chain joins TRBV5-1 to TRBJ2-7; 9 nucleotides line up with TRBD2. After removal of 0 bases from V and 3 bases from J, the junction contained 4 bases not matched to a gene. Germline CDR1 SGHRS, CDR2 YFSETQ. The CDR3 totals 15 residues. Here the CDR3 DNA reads TGCGCCAGCAGCTTGGACCCTAGCGGGAACTACGAGCAGTACTTC. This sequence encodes CASSLDPSGNYEQYF. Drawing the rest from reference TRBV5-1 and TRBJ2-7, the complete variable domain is KAGVTQTPRYLIKTRGQQVTLSCSPISGHRSVSWYQQTPGQGLQFLFEYFSETQRNKGNFPGRFSGRQFSNSRSEMNVSTLELGDSALYLCASSLDPSGNYEQYFGPGTRLTVT.

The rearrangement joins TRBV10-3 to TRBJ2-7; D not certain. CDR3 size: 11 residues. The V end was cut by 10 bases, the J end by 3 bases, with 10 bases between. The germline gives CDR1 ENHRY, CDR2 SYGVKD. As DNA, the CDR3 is TGTGCCACAGAGTCAAGCTACGAGCAGTACTTC. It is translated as CATESSYEQYF.

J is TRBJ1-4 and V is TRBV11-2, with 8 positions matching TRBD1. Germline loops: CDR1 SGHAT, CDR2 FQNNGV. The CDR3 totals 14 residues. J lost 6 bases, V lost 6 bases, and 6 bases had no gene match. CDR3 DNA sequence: TGTGCCAGCAGGCAGGGGGCTGAGGATGAAAAACTGTTTTTT. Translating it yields CASRQGAEDEKLFF.

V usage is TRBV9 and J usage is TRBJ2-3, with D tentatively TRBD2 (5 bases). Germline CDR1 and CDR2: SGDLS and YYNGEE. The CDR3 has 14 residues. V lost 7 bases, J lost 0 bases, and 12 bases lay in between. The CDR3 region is CASSSGHSTDTQYF. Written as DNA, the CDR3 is TGTGCCAGCTCCAGCGGCCATAGCACAGATACGCAGTATTTT.

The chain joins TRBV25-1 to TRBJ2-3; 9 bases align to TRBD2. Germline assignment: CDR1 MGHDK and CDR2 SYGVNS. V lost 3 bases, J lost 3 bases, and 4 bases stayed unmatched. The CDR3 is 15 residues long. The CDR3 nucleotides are TGTGCCAGCAGTGAGGAGCGGGGGGATACAGATACGCAGTATTTT. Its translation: CASSEERGDTDTQYF.

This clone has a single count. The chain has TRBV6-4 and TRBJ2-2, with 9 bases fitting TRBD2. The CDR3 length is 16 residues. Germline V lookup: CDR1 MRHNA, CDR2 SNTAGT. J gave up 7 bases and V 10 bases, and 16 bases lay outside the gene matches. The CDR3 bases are TGTGCCAAGAGGGGACTAGCTAAGATGAGTGGCGGGGAGCTGTTTTTT. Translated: CAKRGLAKMSGGELFF.

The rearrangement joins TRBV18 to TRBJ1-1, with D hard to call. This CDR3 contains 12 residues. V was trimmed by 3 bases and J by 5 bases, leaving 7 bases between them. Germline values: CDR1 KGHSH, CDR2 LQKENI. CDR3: CASSPRQTEAFF. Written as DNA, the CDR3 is TGTGCCAGCTCACCTCGGCAGACTGAAGCTTTCTTT.

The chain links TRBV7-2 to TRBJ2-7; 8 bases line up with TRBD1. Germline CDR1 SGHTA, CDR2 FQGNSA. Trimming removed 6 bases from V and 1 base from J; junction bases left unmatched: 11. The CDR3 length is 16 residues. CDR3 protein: CASRHTGQGESYEQYF. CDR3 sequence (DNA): TGTGCCAGCAGACATACTGGACAGGGAGAGTCCTACGAGCAGTACTTC.

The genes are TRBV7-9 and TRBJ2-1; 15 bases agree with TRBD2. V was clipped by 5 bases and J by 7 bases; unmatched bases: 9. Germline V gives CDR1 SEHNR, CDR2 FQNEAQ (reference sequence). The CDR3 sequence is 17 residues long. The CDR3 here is CASSTSGLAGGVNEQFF. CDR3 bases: TGTGCCAGCAGCACCTCGGGACTAGCGGGAGGAGTGAATGAGCAGTTCTTC.

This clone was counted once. CDR3 DNA sequence: TGTGCCATCAGTGAGTCCATGGGAATGGGGACCGGGGAGCTGTTTTTT. Its translation is CAISESMGMGTGELFF. The chain employs TRBV10-3 and TRBJ2-2; D is ambiguous. Per germline, CDR1 ENHRY and CDR2 SYGVKD. Trimming stripped 0 bases from V and 5 bases from J, with 13 bases between. The CDR3 sequence is 16 residues long.